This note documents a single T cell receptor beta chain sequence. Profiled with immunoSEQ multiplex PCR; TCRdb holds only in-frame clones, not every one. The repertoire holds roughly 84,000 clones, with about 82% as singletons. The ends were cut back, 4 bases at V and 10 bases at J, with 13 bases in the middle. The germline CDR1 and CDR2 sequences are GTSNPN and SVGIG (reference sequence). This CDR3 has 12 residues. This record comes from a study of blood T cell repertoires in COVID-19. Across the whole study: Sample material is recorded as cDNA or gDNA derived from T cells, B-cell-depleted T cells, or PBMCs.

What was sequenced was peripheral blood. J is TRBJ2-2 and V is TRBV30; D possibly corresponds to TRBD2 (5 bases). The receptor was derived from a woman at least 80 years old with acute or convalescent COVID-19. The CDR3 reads CAWNEGQPELFF. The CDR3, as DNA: TGTGCCTGGAATGAGGGCCAACCGGAGCTGTTTTTT.